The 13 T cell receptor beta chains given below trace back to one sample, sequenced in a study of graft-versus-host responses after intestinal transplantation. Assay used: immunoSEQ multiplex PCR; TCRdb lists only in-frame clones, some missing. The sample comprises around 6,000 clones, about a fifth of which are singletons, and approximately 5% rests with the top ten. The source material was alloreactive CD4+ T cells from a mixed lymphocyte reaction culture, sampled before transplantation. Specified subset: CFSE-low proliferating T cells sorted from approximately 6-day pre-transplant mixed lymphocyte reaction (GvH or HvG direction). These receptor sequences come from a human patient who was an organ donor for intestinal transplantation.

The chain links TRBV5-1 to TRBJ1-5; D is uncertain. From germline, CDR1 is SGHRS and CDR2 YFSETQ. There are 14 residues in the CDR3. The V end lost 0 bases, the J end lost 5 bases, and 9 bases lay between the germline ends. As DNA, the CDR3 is TGCGCCAGCAGCTTGGACAGTTCTTATCAGCCCCAGCATTTT. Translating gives CASSLDSSYQPQHF.

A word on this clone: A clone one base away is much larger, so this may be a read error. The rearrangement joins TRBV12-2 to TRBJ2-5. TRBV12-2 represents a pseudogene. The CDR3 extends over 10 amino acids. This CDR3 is CASRQETQYF. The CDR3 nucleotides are TGTGCCAGCAGACAAGAGACCCAGTACTTC.

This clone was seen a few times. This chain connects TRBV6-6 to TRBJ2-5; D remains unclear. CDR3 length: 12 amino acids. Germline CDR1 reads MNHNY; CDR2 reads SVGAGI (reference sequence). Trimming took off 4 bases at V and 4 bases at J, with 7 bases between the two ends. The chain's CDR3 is CASSSSSETQYF. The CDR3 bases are TGTGCCAGCAGTTCGAGCTCAGAGACCCAGTACTTC.

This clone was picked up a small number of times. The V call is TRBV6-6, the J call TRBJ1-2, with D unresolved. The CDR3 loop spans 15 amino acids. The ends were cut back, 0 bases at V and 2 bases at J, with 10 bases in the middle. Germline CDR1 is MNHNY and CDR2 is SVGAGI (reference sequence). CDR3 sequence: CASSYSRPINYGYTF. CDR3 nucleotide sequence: TGTGCCAGCAGTTACTCGAGACCGATAAACTATGGCTACACCTTC.

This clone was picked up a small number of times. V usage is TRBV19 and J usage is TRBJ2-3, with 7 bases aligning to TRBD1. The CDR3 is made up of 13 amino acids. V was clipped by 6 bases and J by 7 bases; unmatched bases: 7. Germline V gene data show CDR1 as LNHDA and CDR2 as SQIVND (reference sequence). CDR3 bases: TGTGCCAGTAGAGGGGGCTTTCTCTATACGCAGTATTTT. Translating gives CASRGGFLYTQYF.

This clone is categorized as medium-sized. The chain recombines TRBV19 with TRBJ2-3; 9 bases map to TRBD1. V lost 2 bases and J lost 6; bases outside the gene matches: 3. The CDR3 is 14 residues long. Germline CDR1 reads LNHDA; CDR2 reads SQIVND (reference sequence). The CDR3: CASSINRGRDTQYF. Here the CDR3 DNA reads TGTGCCAGTAGTATAAACAGGGGGCGGGATACGCAGTATTTT.

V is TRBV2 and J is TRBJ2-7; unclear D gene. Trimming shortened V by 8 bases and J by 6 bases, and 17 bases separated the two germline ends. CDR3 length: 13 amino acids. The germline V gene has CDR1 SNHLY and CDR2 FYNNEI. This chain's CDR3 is CASGVSWIGEQYF. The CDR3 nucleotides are TGTGCCAGCGGTGTTTCTTGGATCGGCGAGCAGTACTTC.

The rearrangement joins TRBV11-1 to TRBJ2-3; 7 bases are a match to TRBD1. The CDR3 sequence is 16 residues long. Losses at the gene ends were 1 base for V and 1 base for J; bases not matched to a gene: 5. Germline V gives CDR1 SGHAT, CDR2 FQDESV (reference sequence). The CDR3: CASSLVGTVGTDTQYF. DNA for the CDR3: TGTGCCAGCAGCTTAGTGGGGACAGTAGGCACAGATACGCAGTATTTT.

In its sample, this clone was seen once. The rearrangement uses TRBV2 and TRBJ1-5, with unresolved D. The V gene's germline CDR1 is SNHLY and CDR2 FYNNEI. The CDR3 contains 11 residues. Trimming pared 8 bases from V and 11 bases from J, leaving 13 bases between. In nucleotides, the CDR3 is TGTGCCAGCGCAAGACGCCAGGCCCAGCATTTT. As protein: CASARRQAQHF. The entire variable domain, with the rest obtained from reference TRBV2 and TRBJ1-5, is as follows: EPEVTQTPSHQVTQMGQEVILRCVPISNHLYFYWYRQILGQKVEFLVSFYNNEISEKSEIFDDQFSVERPDGSNFTLKIRSTKLEDSAMYFCASARRQAQHFGDGTRLSIL.

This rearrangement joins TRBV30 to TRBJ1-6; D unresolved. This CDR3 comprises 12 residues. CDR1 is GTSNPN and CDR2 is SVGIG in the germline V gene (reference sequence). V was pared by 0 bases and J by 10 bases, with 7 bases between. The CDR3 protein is CAWSVLWSPLHF. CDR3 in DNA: TGTGCCTGGAGTGTATTGTGGTCACCCCTCCACTTT. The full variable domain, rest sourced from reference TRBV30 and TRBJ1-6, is SQTIHQWPATLVQPVGSPLSLECTVEGTSNPNLYWYRQAAGRGLQLLFYSVGIGQISSEVPQNLSASRPQDRQFILSSKKLLLSDSGFYLCAWSVLWSPLHFGNGTRLTVT.

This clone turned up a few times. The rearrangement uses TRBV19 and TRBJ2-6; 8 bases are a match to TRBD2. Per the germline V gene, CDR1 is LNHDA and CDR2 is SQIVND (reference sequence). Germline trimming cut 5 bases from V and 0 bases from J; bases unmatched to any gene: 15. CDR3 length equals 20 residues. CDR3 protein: CASSPQGPSGSPSGANVLTF. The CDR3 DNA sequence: TGTGCCAGTAGTCCCCAGGGCCCTAGCGGGTCCCCCTCTGGGGCCAACGTCCTGACTTTC.

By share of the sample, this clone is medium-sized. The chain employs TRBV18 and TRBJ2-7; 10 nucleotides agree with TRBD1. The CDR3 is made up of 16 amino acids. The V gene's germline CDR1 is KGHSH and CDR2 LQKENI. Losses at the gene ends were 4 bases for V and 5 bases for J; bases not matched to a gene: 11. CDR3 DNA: TGTGCCAGCTCACTCCTAACCGGGACAGGGGTAGACGAGCAGTACTTC. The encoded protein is CASSLLTGTGVDEQYF.

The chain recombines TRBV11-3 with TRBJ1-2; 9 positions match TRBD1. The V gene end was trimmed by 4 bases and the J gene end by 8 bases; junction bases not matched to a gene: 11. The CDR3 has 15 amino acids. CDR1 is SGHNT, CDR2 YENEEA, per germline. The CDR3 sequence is CASSSPYGQGRGYTF. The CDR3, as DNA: TGTGCCAGCAGCTCACCCTACGGACAGGGGCGAGGCTACACCTTC.